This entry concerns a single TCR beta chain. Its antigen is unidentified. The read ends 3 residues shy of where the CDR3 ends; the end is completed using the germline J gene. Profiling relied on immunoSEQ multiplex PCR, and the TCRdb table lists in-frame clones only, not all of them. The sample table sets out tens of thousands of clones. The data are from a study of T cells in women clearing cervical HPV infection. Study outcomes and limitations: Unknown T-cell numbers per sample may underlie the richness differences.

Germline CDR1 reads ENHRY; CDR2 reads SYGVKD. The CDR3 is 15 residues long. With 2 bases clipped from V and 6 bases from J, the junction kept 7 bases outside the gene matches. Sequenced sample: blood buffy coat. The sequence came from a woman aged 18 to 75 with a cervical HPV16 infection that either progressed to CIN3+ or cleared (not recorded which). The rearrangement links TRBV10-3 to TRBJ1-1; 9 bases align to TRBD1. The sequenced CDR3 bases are TGTGCCATCAGTGAGGACAGGGGGGGGTGGCCTGAA. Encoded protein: CAISEDRGGWPE. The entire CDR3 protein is CAISEDRGGWPEAFF.